The 30 T cell receptor beta chains listed next were all sequenced from one sample in a study of CD8 T cells in ankylosing spondylitis. From the 5' RACE reads, TCRdb called clonotypes with MiXCR, one entry per CDR3 protein. The profile shows 150,000 to 200,000 distinct CDR3 sequences, around 20% of them singletons. The sequencing sample was made of blood, either unsorted or a sorted T cell fraction (not recorded which). The receptors stem from a male donor with ankylosing spondylitis or in good health (not recorded which).

This clonotype was observed many times. The chain recombines TRBV28 with TRBJ2-5, with a possible D match to TRBD2 (6 bases). This CDR3 spans 14 amino acids. Germline V lookup: CDR1 MDHEN, CDR2 SYDVKM. V shed 1 base and J shed 2 bases, with 8 bases lying between them. The CDR3 DNA reads as TGTGCCAGCAGTTTATCGGAGGGGCAAGAGACCCAGTACTTC. It translates to CASSLSEGQETQYF.

CDR3 protein: CASSPRVGGGDTQYF. The CDR3 DNA reads TGTGCCAGCAGTCCCCGCGTCGGAGGGGGAGATACGCAGTATTTT. The chain recombines TRBV28 with TRBJ2-3; the D call may be TRBD1 or TRBD2 (6 bases each). Germline values: CDR1 MDHEN, CDR2 SYDVKM. V lost 5 bases, J lost 5 bases, and 17 bases lay in between. The CDR3 contains 15 residues.

This chain uses TRBV12-3 or TRBV12-4 with TRBJ2-3; the D gene is possibly TRBD1 (7 bases). The CDR3 covers 15 residues. Trimming shortened V by 7 bases and J by 6 bases, and 20 bases separated the two germline ends. The DNA for the CDR3 is TGTGCCAGCACCACTACCGCAGGGGGGTGGGATACGCAGTATTTT. Amino acid sequence: CASTTTAGGWDTQYF.

This clonotype appeared many times. The genes are TRBV10-3 and TRBJ2-7; D is possibly TRBD2 (6 bases). V dropped 0 bases and J dropped 2 bases, with 20 bases sitting between them. Germline values: CDR1 ENHRY, CDR2 SYGVKD. The CDR3 covers 18 residues. CDR3 in amino acids: CAISESQIGSGVTYEQYF. DNA of the CDR3: TGTGCCATCAGTGAGTCTCAAATCGGGTCGGGAGTAACCTACGAGCAGTACTTC.

This clonotype has at least ten counts. The chain has TRBV14 and TRBJ2-7; a possible D gene is TRBD2 (6 bases). The CDR3 length is 13 residues. V dropped 4 bases and J dropped 4 bases, with 11 bases sitting between them. Germline CDR1 SGHDN, CDR2 FVKESK. CDR3 sequence: CASSPLGGYEQYF. The CDR3 DNA reads TGTGCCAGCAGCCCACTCGGGGGTTACGAGCAGTACTTC. The variable domain in full, completed from reference TRBV14 and TRBJ2-7, reads EAGVTQFPSHSVIEKGQTVTLRCDPISGHDNLYWYRRVMGKEIKFLLHFVKESKQDESGMPNNRFLAERTGGTYSTLKVQPAELEDSGVYFCASSPLGGYEQYFGPGTRLTVT.

This clonotype has ten or more counts. This sequence joins TRBV5-5 and TRBJ2-2; 7 bases agree with TRBD1. V lost 0 bases to trimming and J lost 8 bases; unmatched junction nucleotides: 7. Per germline, CDR1 SGHKS and CDR2 YYEKEE (reference sequence). The CDR3 sequence is 15 residues long. This CDR3 is CASSLGQGPGGELFF. Written as DNA, the CDR3 is TGTGCCAGCAGCTTGGGACAGGGACCCGGAGGGGAGCTGTTTTTT.

The J gene is TRBJ1-6, the V gene TRBV10-3, with D possibly TRBD1 on 6 matching bases. The germline V gene encodes CDR1 ENHRY and CDR2 SYGVKD. The CDR3 is 14 residues long. Trimming removed 6 bases from V and 7 bases from J, with 13 bases in between. CDR3 nucleotide sequence: TGTGCCATCAGCATAGGACAGCTGAATTCACCCCTCCACTTT. It translates to CAISIGQLNSPLHF.

The chain has TRBV5-1 and TRBJ1-2; D remains ambiguous. Trimming left V 0 bases short and J 0 bases short, with 12 bases between. CDR1 SGHRS and CDR2 YFSETQ come from the germline V gene. The CDR3 extends over 16 amino acids. CDR3 in DNA: TGCGCCAGCAGCTTGGCCTGGAGGGTTTCTAACTATGGCTACACCTTC. Its protein is CASSLAWRVSNYGYTF.

The V and J genes are TRBV24-1 and TRBJ1-2; the match to TRBD1 covers 10 bases. Germline lookup yields CDR1 KGHDR and CDR2 SFDVKD. The length of the CDR3 is 13 residues. Unmatched junction bases numbered 2, after V lost 6 bases and J lost 5 bases. CDR3 region: CATSMDRGYGYTF. CDR3 nucleotides: TGTGCCACCAGTATGGACAGGGGGTATGGCTACACCTTC.

The table lists this clonotype with many counts. The chain joins TRBV29-1 to TRBJ2-1; D may be TRBD2 (6 bases). This CDR3 contains 12 residues. Trimming stripped 5 bases from V and 9 bases from J, with 14 bases between. Germline V gives CDR1 SQVTM, CDR2 ANQGSEA. DNA of the CDR3: TGCAGCGTTCCGTCTCAGGGAGGTGAGCAGTTCTTC. Its protein product is CSVPSQGGEQFF.

This clonotype was counted ten times or more. CDR3: CSASRGSGANVLTF. The CDR3, as DNA: TGCAGTGCCAGTAGGGGGAGTGGGGCCAACGTCCTGACTTTC. This rearrangement joins TRBV20-1 to TRBJ2-6, with D possibly being TRBD1 (6 bases). CDR3 length: 14 amino acids. V shed 6 bases and J shed 3 bases, with 12 bases lying between them. Germline CDR1 is DFQATT and CDR2 is SNEGSKA (reference sequence).

The CDR3 sequence: CASRSDRSGTGELFF. The DNA for the CDR3 is TGTGCCAGCAGATCCGACAGGTCGGGGACCGGGGAGCTGTTTTTT. The chain couples TRBV5-6 to TRBJ2-2; weak D call: TRBD1 (6 bases). Trimming removed 5 bases from V and 5 bases from J, with 16 bases in between. There are 15 residues in the CDR3. CDR1 is SGHDT, CDR2 YYEEEE, per germline.

This clonotype was detected once. The chain links TRBV29-1 to TRBJ2-2; 14 positions agree with TRBD2. Looked up from germline, CDR1 is SQVTM and CDR2 is ANQGSEA. V lost 3 bases, J lost 0 bases, and 3 bases stayed unmatched. The CDR3 is made up of 17 amino acids. CDR3 in amino acids: CSVDGTSGGSNTGELFF. Here the CDR3 DNA reads TGCAGCGTTGACGGGACTAGCGGGGGCTCGAACACCGGGGAGCTGTTTTTT.

This clonotype was detected only a few times. This chain connects TRBV7-8 to TRBJ2-5, with D possibly matching TRBD2 (5 bases). This CDR3 contains 14 residues. In germline, CDR1 is SGHVS, CDR2 FQNEAQ. V dropped 7 bases and J dropped 2 bases, with 14 bases sitting between them. The CDR3 nucleotides read TGTGCCAGCACCTTGACCGGACTGCAAGAGACCCAGTACTTC. Amino acid sequence: CASTLTGLQETQYF.

V gene TRBV5-1 combines with J gene TRBJ2-3; maybe TRBD2 (5 bases). The germline V gene has CDR1 SGHRS and CDR2 YFSETQ. The CDR3 runs to 14 residues. Trimming left V 4 bases short and J 4 bases short, with 13 bases between. The CDR3 spells CASSGQRQADTQYF. CDR3 sequence (DNA): TGCGCCAGCAGCGGCCAGCGGCAGGCAGATACGCAGTATTTT. Using reference TRBV5-1 and TRBJ2-3 for the parts outside the CDR3, the full variable domain is KAGVTQTPRYLIKTRGQQVTLSCSPISGHRSVSWYQQTPGQGLQFLFEYFSETQRNKGNFPGRFSGRQFSNSRSEMNVSTLELGDSALYLCASSGQRQADTQYFGPGTRLTVL.

This clonotype was counted at least ten times. The rearrangement joins TRBV5-1 to TRBJ2-1; D is perhaps TRBD1 or TRBD2 (5 bases each). The CDR3 is 15 amino acids. Germline V gives CDR1 SGHRS, CDR2 YFSETQ. Trimming took off 3 bases at V and 0 bases at J, with 10 bases between the two ends. The CDR3 region has the DNA TGCGCCAGCAGCTCTGGGGACCGCTCCTACAATGAGCAGTTCTTC. Its translation: CASSSGDRSYNEQFF.

Many counts were recorded for this clonotype. V usage is TRBV20-1 and J usage is TRBJ1-5, with D tentatively TRBD1 (5 bases). V was shortened by 1 base and J by 6 bases, with 13 bases between the two germline ends. The CDR3 covers 14 residues. Germline CDR1 DFQATT, CDR2 SNEGSKA (reference sequence). The CDR3 nucleotides read TGCAGTGCTAGAGTCGGAGGGGTTGCTCAGCCCCAGCATTTT. This sequence encodes CSARVGGVAQPQHF.

Many counts were recorded for this clonotype. The chain joins TRBV5-1 to TRBJ2-3; 8 bases match TRBD2. Trimming removed 0 bases from V and 6 bases from J; junction bases left unmatched: 21. The CDR3 length is 20 residues. In germline, CDR1 is SGHRS, CDR2 YFSETQ. As DNA, the CDR3 is TGCGCCAGCAGCTTGGTTCCAGCGGGGACTAGATTGGCAAACACGGATACGCAGTATTTT. This encodes CASSLVPAGTRLANTDTQYF.

The rearrangement links TRBV5-3 to TRBJ2-6; D is unclear. TRBV5-3 is flagged as an ORF with uncertain function. Trimming took off 1 base at V and 0 bases at J, with 11 bases between the two ends. The CDR3 is 17 residues long. For the CDR3, the DNA is TGTGCCAGAAGCTTGCTCCGGGCCTACTCTGGGGCCAACGTCCTGACTTTC. Translating gives CARSLLRAYSGANVLTF.

This clonotype appeared many times. The V and J genes are TRBV7-2 and TRBJ2-7; 9 nucleotides line up with TRBD1. The length of the CDR3 is 13 residues. The trim removed 5 bases at V and 4 bases at J, leaving 3 bases unmatched. Per germline, CDR1 SGHTA and CDR2 FQGNSA. The CDR3 sequence: CASSTGTGYEQYF. CDR3 DNA sequence: TGTGCCAGCAGCACCGGGACAGGGTACGAGCAGTACTTC.

This clonotype was counted a single time. The V and J genes are TRBV7-2 and TRBJ2-2; possibly TRBD1 for D (6 bases). Trimming took 1 base from V and 1 from J, leaving 10 bases between them. The CDR3 contains 16 residues. Per germline, CDR1 SGHTA and CDR2 FQGNSA. The DNA for the CDR3 is TGTGCCAGCAGCTTAGTCAGGACAGAGAACACCGGGGAGCTGTTTTTT. As protein: CASSLVRTENTGELFF. Full variable domain (missing parts from reference TRBV7-2 and TRBJ2-2): GAGVSQSPSNKVTEKGKDVELRCDPISGHTALYWYRQSLGQGLEFLIYFQGNSAPDKSGLPSDRFSAERTGGSVSTLTIQRTQQEDSAVYLCASSLVRTENTGELFFGEGSRLTVL.

This clonotype showed up just a few times. V and J are TRBV28 and TRBJ2-2; 7 positions match TRBD2. The CDR3 runs 15 residues. Germline V gives CDR1 MDHEN, CDR2 SYDVKM. V dropped 1 base and J dropped 6; count of bases not matched to a gene: 5. The CDR3 bases are TGTGCCAGCAGTTTATCGGGAGGTTCGGCCGGGGAGCTGTTTTTT. This gives the protein CASSLSGGSAGELFF.

This clonotype was recorded many times. The V call is TRBV3-1, the J call TRBJ1-2; D is unclear. The CDR3 extends over 13 amino acids. The V and J ends lost 0 bases and 8 bases respectively, with 10 bases between them. CDR1 and CDR2 (germline): LGHDT, YNNKEL (reference sequence). CDR3 sequence (DNA): TGTGCCAGCAGCCAAGATGACCCGGGGGGCTACACCTTC. It encodes CASSQDDPGGYTF.

This clonotype was seen repeatedly, ten times or more. The chain combines TRBV29-1 with TRBJ2-3; unclear D gene. Germline V CDR1 and CDR2: SQVTM, ANQGSEA. The germline V and J ends were trimmed by 8 bases and 4 bases, with 10 bases remaining between them. The CDR3 has 11 amino acids. The CDR3 is CSPGVSDTQYF. The CDR3 bases are TGCAGCCCGGGTGTCTCAGATACGCAGTATTTT.

This clonotype was seen only a few times. The chain recombines TRBV2 with TRBJ1-1, with unresolved D. CDR1 and CDR2 from the germline V gene are SNHLY and FYNNEI. Deletions cut 4 bases from V and 4 bases from J, with 7 bases between. The CDR3 covers 12 residues. The chain's CDR3 is CASSGRGTEAFF. CDR3 DNA sequence: TGTGCCAGCAGTGGCCGGGGCACTGAAGCTTTCTTT.

This clonotype appeared many times. The gene calls are TRBV12-3 or TRBV12-4 and TRBJ1-2; 9 bases map to TRBD1. V shed 6 bases and J 4 bases; nucleotides not matched to a gene: 3. This CDR3 contains 13 residues. CDR3 sequence (DNA): TGTGCCAGCAGGGACAGGGGATCCTATGGCTACACCTTC. Translated, it gives CASRDRGSYGYTF.

The rearrangement uses TRBV15 and TRBJ2-2; D not certain. The germline V gene encodes CDR1 LNHNV and CDR2 YYDKDF (reference sequence). This CDR3 has 13 amino acids. Trimming shortened V by 5 bases and J by 5 bases, and 9 bases separated the two germline ends. The chain's CDR3 is CATSGRLTGELFF. The CDR3 region has the DNA TGTGCCACCAGCGGAAGATTGACCGGGGAGCTGTTTTTT.

In this sample, this clonotype turned up many times. The chain is built from TRBV25-1 and TRBJ2-7; D is undetermined. In germline, CDR1 is MGHDK, CDR2 SYGVNS. Trimming removed 2 bases from V and 6 bases from J, with 2 bases in between. The CDR3 has 10 amino acids. The CDR3 nucleotides read TGTGCCAGCAGTGAAGGCGAGCAGTACTTC. It translates to CASSEGEQYF.

This clonotype was found many times. The rearrangement links TRBV12-3 or TRBV12-4 to TRBJ2-1; 9 bases line up with TRBD1. The V gene end was trimmed by 5 bases and the J gene end by 4 bases; junction bases not matched to a gene: 6. This CDR3 spans 15 amino acids. The CDR3, as DNA: TGTGCCAGCAGTCAGACAGGGGGGAGATACAATGAGCAGTTCTTC. As protein: CASSQTGGRYNEQFF.

This clonotype appeared a few times. The chain uses TRBV7-9 and TRBJ2-1; the D call may be TRBD1 or TRBD2 (5 bases each). Germline V CDR1 and CDR2: SEHNR, FQNEAQ (reference sequence). The CDR3 totals 16 residues. V lost 5 bases and J lost 0, with 14 bases in between. CDR3 in DNA: TGTGCCAGCAGCCCTAGGCCAGGGAGCTCCTACAATGAGCAGTTCTTC. Protein product: CASSPRPGSSYNEQFF.